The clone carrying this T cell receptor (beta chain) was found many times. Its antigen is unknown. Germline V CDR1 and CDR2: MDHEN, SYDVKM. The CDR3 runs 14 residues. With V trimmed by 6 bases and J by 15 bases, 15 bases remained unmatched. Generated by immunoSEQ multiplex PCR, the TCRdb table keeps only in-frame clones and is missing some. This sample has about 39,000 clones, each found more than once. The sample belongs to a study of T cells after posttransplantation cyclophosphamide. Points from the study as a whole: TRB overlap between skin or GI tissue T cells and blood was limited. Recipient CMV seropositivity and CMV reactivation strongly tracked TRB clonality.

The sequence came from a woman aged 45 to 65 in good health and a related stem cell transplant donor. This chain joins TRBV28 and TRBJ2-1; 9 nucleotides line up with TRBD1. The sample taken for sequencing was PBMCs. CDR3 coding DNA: TGTGCCAGCAGCTTACGACAAGCCGGGACAGGGACGTTCTTC. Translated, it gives CASSLRQAGTGTFF.